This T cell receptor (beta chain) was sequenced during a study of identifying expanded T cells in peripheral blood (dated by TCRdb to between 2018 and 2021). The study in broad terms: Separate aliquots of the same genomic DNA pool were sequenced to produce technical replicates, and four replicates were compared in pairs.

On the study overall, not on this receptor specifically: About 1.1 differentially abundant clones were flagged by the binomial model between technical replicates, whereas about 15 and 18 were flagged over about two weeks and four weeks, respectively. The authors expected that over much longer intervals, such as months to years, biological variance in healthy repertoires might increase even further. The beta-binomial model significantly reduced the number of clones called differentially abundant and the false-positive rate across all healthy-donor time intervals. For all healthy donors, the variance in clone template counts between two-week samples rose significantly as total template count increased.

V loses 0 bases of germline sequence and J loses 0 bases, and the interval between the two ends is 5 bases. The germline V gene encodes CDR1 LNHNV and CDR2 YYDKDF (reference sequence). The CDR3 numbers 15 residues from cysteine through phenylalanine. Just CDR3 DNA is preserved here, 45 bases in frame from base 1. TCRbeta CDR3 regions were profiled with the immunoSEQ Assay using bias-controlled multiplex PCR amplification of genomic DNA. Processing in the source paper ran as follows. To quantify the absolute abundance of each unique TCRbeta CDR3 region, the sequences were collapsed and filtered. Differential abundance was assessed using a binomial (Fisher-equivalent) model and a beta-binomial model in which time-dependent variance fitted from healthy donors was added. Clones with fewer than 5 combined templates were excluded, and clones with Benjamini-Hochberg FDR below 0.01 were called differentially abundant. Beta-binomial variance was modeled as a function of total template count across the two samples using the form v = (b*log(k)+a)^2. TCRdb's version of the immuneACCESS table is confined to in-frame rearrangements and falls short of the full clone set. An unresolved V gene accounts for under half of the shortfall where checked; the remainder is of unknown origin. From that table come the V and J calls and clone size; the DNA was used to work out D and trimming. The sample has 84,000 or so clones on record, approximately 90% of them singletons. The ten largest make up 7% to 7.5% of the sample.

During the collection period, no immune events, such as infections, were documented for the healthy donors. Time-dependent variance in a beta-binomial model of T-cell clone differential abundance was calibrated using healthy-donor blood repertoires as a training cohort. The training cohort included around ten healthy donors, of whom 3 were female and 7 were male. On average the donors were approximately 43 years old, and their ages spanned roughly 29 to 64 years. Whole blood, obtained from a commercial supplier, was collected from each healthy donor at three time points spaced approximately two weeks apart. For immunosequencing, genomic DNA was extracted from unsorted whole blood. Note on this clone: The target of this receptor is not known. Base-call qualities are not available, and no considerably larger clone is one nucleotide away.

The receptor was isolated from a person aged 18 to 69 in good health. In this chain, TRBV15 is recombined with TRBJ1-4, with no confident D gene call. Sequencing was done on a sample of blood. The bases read TGTGCCACCAGCAGAGATCGGGCAACTAATGAAAAACTGTTTTTT. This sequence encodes CATSRDRATNEKLFF. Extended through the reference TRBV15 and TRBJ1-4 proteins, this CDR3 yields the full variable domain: DAMVIQNPRYQVTQFGKPVTLSCSQTLNHNVMYWYQQKSSQAPKLLFHYYDKDFNNEADTPDNFQSRRPNTSFCFLDIRSPGLGDTAMYLCATSRDRATNEKLFFGSGTQLSVL.